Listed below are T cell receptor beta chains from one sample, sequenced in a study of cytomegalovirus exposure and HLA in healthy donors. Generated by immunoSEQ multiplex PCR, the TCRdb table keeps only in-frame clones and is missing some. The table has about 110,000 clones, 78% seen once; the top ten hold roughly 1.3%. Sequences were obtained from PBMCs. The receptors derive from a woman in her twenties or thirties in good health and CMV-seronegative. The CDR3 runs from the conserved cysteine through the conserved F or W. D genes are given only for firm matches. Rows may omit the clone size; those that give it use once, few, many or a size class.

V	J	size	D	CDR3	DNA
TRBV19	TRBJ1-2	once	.	CASSAGLFNYGYTF	TGTGCCAGTAGTGCGGGACTCTTTAACTATGGCTACACCTTC
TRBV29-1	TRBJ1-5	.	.	CSAREDSNQPQHF	TGCAGCGCGAGGGAGGACAGCAATCAGCCCCAGCATTTT
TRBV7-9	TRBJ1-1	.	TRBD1	CASTRQGVNTEAFF	TGTGCCAGCACCCGACAGGGGGTGAACACTGAAGCTTTCTTT
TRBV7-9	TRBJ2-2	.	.	CASREVDSGNTGELFF	TGTGCCAGCCGAGAGGTCGATAGCGGGAACACCGGGGAGCTGTTTTTT
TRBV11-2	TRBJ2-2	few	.	CASSVTNTGELFF	TGTGCCAGCAGCGTGACTAACACCGGGGAGCTGTTTTTT
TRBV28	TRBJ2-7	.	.	CASSKQSSYEQYF	TGTGCCAGCAGTAAACAGTCTTCCTACGAGCAGTACTTC
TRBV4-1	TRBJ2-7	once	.	CASSQGVGYEQYF	TGCGCCAGCAGCCAAGGAGTCGGGTACGAGCAGTACTTC
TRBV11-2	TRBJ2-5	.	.	CASSLVQGQETQYF	TGTGCCAGCAGCTTAGTGCAGGGCCAAGAGACCCAGTACTTC
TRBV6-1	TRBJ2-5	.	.	CASKGRGRETQYF	TGTGCCAGCAAAGGACGGGGGAGGGAGACCCAGTACTTC
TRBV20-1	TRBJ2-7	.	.	CSAKDYYEQYF	TGCAGTGCTAAAGATTACTACGAGCAGTACTTC
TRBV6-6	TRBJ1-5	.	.	CASSRTGLNQPQHF	TGTGCCAGCAGCCGAACAGGGCTCAATCAGCCCCAGCATTTT
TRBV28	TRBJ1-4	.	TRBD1	CASTEKGAPEKLFF	TGTGCCAGCACGGAAAAGGGGGCCCCTGAAAAACTGTTTTTT
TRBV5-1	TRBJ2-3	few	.	CASSLGRRTDTQYF	TGCGCCAGCAGCTTGGGGCGGCGCACAGATACGCAGTATTTT
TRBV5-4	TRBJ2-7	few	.	CASSQDFYEQYF	TGTGCCAGCAGTCAGGATTTTTACGAGCAGTACTTC
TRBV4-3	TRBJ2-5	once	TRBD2	CASSSTSGEQETQYF	TGCGCCAGCAGCTCAACTAGCGGCGAGCAAGAGACCCAGTACTTC
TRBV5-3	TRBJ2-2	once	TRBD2	CARSPRGGTSGGTSNTGELFF	TGTGCCAGAAGCCCCCGGGGGGGGACTAGCGGGGGGACTTCGAACACCGGGGAGCTGTTTTTT
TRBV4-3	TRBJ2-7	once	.	CASSQDNQDYDRQYF	TGCGCCAGCAGCCAAGATAACCAGGATTATGATAGACAGTACTTC
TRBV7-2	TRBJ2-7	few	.	CASSANLVKDEQYF	TGTGCCAGCAGCGCAAATCTAGTGAAGGACGAGCAGTACTTC
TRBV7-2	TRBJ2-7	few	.	CASSLGVGPYEQYF	TGTGCCAGCAGCCTAGGGGTGGGCCCCTACGAGCAGTACTTC
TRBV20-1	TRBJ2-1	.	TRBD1	CSAPTGDEQFF	TGCAGTGCTCCAACAGGGGACGAGCAGTTCTTC
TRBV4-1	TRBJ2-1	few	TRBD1	CASSQPGQDNRYNEQFF	TGCGCCAGCAGCCAACCCGGACAGGACAATAGATACAATGAGCAGTTCTTC
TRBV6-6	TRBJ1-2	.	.	CASSPGVNYGYTF	TGTGCCAGCAGTCCGGGGGTAAACTATGGCTACACCTTC
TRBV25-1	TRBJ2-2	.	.	CASSEPGRTGELFF	TGTGCCAGCAGTGAACCTGGGCGAACCGGGGAGCTGTTTTTT
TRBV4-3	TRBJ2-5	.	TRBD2	CASSPGLAGQETQYF	TGCGCCAGCAGCCCTGGGCTAGCGGGACAAGAGACCCAGTACTTC
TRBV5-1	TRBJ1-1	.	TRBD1	CASSLEGADTEAFF	TGCGCCAGCAGCTTGGAGGGGGCAGACACTGAAGCTTTCTTT
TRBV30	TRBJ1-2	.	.	CAWSVHTAGDGYTF	TGTGCCTGGAGTGTCCATACTGCCGGGGATGGCTACACCTTC
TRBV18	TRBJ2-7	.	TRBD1	CASSPDRARVYEQYF	TGTGCCAGCTCACCAGACAGGGCTAGGGTGTACGAGCAGTACTTC
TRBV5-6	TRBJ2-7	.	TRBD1	CASSVGTGYEQYF	TGTGCCAGCAGCGTCGGGACAGGCTACGAGCAGTACTTC
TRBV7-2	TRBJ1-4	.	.	CASSETGGIWEKLFF	TGTGCCAGCAGCGAAACGGGGGGGATTTGGGAAAAACTGTTTTTT
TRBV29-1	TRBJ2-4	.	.	CSVEVRRELAKNIQYF	TGCAGCGTTGAGGTCCGCAGGGAACTAGCCAAAAACATTCAGTACTTC
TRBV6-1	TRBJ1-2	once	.	CASSEENWGHDAYGYTF	TGTGCCAGCAGTGAAGAAAATTGGGGACACGATGCCTATGGCTACACCTTC
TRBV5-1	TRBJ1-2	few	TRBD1	CASSTQGQPLDYRYTF	TGCGCCAGCAGCACCCAGGGACAGCCGCTTGACTATCGCTACACCTTC
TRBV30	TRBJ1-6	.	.	CAARHSSYNSPLHF	TGTGCCGCCAGACATAGCTCCTATAATTCACCCCTCCACTTT
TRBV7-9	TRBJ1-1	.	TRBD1	CASSLTGEQAEAFF	TGTGCCAGCAGCCTTACAGGGGAGCAGGCTGAAGCTTTCTTT
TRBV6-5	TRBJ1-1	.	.	CASSSGLWGGTEAFF	TGTGCCAGCAGTTCGGGCCTGTGGGGGGGCACTGAAGCTTTCTTT
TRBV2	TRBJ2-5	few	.	CASREPASEETQYF	TGTGCCAGCAGGGAACCGGCTAGCGAAGAGACCCAGTACTTC
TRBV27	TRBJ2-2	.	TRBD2	CASTWAGEGTGELFF	TGTGCCAGCACCTGGGCGGGAGAGGGCACCGGGGAGCTGTTTTTT
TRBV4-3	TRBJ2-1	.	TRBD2	CASSQVRGLAGENEQFF	TGCGCCAGCAGCCAAGTCAGGGGACTAGCGGGAGAGAATGAGCAGTTCTTC
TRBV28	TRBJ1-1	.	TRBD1	CASSTPGQGGTFF	TGTGCCAGCAGCACGCCGGGACAGGGTGGAACTTTCTTT
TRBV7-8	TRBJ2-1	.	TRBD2	CASSPPGGLRAQFF	TGTGCCAGCAGCCCCCCGGGGGGACTCAGGGCGCAGTTCTTC
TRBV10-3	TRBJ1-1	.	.	CATDPTGTGNTEAFF	TGTGCCACCGACCCTACAGGGACGGGGAACACTGAGGCTTTCTTT
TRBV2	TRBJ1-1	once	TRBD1	CASSEAGPTGKRARMNTEAFF	TGTGCCAGCAGTGAAGCGGGGCCGACAGGGAAAAGAGCGAGGATGAACACTGAAGCTTTCTTT
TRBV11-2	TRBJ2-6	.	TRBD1	CASTPGQGTGANVLTF	TGTGCCAGCACCCCGGGACAGGGGACCGGGGCCAACGTCCTGACTTTC
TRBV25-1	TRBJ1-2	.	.	CASSEYSQGSDGYTF	TGTGCCAGCAGTGAATATTCACAGGGATCGGATGGCTACACCTTC